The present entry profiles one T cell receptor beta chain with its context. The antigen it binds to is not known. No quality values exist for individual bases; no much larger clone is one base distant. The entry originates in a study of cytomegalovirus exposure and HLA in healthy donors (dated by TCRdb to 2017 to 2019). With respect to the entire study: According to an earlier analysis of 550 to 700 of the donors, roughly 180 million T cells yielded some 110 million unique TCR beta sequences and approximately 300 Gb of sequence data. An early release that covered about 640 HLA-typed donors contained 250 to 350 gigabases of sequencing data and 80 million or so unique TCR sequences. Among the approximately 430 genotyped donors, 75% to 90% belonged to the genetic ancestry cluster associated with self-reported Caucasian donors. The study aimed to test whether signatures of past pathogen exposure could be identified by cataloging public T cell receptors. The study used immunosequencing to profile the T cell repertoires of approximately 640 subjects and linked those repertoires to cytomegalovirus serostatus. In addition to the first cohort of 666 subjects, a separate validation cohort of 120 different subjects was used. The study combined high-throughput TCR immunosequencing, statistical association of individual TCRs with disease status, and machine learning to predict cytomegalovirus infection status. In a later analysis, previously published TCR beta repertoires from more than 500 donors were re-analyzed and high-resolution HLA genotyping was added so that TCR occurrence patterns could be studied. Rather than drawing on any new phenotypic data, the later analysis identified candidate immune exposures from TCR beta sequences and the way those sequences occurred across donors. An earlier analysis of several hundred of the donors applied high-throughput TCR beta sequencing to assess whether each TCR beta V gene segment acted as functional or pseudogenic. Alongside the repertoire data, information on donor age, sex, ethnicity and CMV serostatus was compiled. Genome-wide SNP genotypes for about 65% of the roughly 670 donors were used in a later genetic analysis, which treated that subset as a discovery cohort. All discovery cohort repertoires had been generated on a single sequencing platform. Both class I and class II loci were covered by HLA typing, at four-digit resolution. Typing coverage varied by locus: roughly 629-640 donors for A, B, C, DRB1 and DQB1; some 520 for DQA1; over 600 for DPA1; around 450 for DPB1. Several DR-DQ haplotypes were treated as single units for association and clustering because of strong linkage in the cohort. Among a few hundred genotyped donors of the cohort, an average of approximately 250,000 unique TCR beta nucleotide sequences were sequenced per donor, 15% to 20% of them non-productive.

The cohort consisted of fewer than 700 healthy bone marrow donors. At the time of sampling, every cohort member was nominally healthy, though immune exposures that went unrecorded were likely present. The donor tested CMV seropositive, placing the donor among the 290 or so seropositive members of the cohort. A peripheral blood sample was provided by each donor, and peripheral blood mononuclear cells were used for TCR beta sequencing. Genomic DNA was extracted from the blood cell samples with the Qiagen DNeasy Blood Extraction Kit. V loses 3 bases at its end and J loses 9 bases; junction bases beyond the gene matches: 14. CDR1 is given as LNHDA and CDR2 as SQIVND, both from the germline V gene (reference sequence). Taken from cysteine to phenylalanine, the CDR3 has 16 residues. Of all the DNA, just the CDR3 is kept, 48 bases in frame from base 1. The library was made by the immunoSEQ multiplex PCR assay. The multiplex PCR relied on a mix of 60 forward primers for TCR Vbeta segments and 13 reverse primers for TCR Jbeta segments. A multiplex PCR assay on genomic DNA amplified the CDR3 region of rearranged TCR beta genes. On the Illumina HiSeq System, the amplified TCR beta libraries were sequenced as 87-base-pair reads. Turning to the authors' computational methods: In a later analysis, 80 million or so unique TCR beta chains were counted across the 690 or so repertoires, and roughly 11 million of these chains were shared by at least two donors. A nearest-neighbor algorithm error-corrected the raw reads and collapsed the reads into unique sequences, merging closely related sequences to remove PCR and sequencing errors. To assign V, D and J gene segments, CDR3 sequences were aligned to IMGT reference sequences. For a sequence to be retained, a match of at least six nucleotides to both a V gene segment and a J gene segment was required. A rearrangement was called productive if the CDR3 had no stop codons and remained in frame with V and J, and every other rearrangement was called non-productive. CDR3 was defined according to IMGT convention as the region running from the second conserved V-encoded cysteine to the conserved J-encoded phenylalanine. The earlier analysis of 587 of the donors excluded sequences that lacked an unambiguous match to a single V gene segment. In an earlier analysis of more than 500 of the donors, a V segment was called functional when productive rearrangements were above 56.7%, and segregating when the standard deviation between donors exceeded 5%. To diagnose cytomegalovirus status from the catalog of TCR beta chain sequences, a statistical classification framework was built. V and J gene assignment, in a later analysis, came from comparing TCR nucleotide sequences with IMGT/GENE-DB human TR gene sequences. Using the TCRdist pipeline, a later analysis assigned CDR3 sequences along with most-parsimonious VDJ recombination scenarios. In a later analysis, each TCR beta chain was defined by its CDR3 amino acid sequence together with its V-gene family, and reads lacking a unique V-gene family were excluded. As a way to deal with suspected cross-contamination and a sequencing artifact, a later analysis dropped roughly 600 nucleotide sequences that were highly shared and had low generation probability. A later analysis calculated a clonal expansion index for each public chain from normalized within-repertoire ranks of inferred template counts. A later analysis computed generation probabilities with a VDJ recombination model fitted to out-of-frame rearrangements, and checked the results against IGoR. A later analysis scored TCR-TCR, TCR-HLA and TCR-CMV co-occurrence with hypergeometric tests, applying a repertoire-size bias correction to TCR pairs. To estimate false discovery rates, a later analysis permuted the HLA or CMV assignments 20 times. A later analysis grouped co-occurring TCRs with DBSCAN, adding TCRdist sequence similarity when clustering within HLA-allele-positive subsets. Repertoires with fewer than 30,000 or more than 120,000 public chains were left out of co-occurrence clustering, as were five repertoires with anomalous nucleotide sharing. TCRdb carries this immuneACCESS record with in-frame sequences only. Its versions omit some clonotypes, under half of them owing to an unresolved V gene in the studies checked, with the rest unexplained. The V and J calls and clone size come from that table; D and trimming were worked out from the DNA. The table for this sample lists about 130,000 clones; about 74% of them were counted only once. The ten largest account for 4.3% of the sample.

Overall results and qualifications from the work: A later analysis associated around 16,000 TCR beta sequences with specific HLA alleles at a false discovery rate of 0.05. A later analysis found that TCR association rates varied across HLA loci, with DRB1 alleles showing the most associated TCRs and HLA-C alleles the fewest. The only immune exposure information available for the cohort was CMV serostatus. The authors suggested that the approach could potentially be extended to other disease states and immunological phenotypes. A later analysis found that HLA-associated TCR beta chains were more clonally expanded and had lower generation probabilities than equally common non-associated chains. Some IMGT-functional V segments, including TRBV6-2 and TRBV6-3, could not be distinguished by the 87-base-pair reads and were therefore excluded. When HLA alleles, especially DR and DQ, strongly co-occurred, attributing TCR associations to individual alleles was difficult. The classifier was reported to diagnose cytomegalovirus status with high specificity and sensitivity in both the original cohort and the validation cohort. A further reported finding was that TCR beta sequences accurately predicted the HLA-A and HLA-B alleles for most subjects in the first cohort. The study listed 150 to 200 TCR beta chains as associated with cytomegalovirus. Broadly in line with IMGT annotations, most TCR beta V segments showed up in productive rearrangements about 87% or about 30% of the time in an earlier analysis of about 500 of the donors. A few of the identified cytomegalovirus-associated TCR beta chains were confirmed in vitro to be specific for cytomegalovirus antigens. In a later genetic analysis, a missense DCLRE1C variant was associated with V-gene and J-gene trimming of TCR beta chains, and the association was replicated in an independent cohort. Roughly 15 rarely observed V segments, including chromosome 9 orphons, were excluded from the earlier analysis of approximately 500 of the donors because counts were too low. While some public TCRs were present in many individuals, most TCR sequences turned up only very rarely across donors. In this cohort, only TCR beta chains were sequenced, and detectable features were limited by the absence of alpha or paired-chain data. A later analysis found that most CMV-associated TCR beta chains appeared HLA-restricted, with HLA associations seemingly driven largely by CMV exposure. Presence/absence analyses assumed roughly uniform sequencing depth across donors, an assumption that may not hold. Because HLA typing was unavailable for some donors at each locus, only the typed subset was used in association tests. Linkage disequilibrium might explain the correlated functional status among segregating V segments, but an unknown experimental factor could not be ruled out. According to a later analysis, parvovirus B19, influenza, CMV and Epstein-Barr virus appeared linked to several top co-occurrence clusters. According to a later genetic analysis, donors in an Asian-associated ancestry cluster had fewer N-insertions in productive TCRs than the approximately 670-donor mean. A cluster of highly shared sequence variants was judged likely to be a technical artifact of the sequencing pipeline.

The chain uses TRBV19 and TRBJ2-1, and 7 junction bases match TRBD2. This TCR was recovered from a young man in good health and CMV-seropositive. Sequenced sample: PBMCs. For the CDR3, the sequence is CASSMSAGDWIGEQFF. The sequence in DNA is TGTGCCAGTAGTATGTCGGCGGGAGATTGGATTGGTGAGCAGTTCTTC.